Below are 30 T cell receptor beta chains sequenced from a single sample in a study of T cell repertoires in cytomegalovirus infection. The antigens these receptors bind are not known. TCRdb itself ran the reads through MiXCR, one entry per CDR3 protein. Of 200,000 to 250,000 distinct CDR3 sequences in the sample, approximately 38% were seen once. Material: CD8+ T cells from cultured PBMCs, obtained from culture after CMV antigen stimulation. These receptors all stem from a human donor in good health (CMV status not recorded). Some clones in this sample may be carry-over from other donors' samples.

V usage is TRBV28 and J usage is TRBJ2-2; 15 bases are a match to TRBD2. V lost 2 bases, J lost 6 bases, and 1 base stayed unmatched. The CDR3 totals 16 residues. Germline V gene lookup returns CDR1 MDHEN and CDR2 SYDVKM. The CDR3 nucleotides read TGTGCCAGCAGTTTAGGACTAGCGGGAGGGTCCGGGGAGCTGTTTTTT. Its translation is CASSLGLAGGSGELFF.

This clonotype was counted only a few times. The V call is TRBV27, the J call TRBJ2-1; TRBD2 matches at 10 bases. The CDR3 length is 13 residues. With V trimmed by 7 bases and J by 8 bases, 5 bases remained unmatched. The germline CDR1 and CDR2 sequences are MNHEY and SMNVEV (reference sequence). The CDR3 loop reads CASTVAGGDEQFF. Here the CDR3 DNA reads TGTGCCAGCACCGTAGCGGGAGGTGATGAGCAGTTCTTC.

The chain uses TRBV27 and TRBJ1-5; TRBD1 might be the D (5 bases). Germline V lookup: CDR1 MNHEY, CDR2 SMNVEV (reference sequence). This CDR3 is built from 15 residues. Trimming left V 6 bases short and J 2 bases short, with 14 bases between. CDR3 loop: CASSRRGFGNQPQHF. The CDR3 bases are TGTGCCAGCAGCCGGCGGGGGTTCGGCAATCAGCCCCAGCATTTT.

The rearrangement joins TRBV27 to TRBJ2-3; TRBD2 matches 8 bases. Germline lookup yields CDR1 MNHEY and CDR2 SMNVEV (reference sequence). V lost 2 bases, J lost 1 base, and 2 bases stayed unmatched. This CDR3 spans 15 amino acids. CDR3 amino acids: CASSLQAGGTDTQYF. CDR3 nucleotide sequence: TGTGCCAGCAGTTTACAAGCGGGGGGCACAGATACGCAGTATTTT.

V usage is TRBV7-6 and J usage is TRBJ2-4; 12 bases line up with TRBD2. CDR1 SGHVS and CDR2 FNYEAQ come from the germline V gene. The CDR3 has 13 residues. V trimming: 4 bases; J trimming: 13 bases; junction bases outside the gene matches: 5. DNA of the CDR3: TGTGCCAGCAGCTCGACTAGCGGGAGAGAACAGTACTTC. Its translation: CASSSTSGREQYF. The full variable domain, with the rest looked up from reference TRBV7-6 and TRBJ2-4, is GAGVSQSPRYKVTKRGQDVALRCDPISGHVSLYWYRQALGQGPEFLTYFNYEAQQDKSGLPNDRFSAERPEGSISTLTIQRTEQRDSAMYRCASSSTSGREQYFGAGTRLSVL.

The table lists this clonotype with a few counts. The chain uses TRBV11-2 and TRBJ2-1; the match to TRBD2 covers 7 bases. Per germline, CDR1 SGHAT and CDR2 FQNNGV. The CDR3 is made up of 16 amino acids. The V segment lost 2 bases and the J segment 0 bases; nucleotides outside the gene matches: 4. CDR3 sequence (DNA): TGTGCCAGCAGCTTAATGCGGGGGAACTCCTACAATGAGCAGTTCTTC. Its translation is CASSLMRGNSYNEQFF.

The CDR3 sequence: CASSPAGQGETQYF. The CDR3 region has the DNA TGTGCCAGCAGTCCCGCGGGACAGGGGGAGACCCAGTACTTC. This chain uses TRBV28 with TRBJ2-5, with 10 nucleotides matching TRBD1. The CDR3 is made up of 14 amino acids. V lost 5 bases, J lost 5 bases, and 5 bases stayed unmatched. Germline CDR1 and CDR2: MDHEN and SYDVKM.

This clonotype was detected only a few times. CDR3 in DNA: TGTGCCAGTTACCATACAGCATCGGGGACCACCGGGGAGCTGTTTTTT. Its translation: CASYHTASGTTGELFF. The rearrangement uses TRBV19 and TRBJ2-2; D possibly matches TRBD1 or TRBD2 (5 bases each). Germline V lookup: CDR1 LNHDA, CDR2 SQIVND (reference sequence). This CDR3 spans 16 amino acids. V shed 8 bases and J shed 4 bases, with 20 bases lying between them.

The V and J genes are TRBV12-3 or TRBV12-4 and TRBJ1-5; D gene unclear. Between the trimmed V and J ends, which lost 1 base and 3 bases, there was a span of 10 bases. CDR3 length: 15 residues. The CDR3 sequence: CASSLGKGINQPQHF. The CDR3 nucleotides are TGTGCCAGCAGTTTAGGGAAGGGCATCAATCAGCCCCAGCATTTT.

The chain's CDR3 is CASSQDRDRENTGELFF. CDR3 in DNA: TGTGCCAGCAGCCAAGATCGGGACAGGGAGAACACCGGGGAGCTGTTTTTT. The V and J genes are TRBV3-1 and TRBJ2-2, with 9 positions matching TRBD1. Germline V gene lookup returns CDR1 LGHDT and CDR2 YNNKEL (reference sequence). The CDR3 has 17 residues. With 0 bases clipped from V and 1 base from J, the junction kept 3 bases outside the gene matches.

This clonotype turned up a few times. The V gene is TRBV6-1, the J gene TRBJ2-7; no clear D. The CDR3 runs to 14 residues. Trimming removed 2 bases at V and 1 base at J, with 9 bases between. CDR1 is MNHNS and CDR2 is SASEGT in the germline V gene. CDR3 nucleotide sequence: TGTGCCAGCAGTGAAAGTGGACCGTCCTACGAGCAGTACTTC. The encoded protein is CASSESGPSYEQYF.

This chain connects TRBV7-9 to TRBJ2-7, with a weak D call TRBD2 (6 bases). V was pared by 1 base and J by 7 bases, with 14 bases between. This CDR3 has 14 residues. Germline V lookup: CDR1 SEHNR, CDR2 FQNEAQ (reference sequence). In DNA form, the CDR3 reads TGTGCCAGCAGCTTAGAACTGCCCGCGGGGGAGCAGTACTTC. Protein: CASSLELPAGEQYF.

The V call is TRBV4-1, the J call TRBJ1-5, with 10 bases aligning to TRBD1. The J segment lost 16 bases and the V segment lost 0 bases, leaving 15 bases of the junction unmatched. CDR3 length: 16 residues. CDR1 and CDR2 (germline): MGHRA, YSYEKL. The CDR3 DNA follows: TGCGCCAGCAGCCAAGATATCGGGACAGGGGCCCTCACTATACATTTT. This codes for CASSQDIGTGALTIHF.

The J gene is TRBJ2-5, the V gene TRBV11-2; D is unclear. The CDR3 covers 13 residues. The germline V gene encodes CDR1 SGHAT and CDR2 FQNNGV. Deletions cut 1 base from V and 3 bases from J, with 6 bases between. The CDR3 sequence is CASSLVGKETQYF. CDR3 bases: TGTGCCAGCAGCTTAGTGGGCAAAGAGACCCAGTACTTC.

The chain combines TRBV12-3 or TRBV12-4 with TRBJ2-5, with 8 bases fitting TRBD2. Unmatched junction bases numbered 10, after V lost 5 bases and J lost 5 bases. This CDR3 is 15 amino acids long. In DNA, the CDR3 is TGTGCCAGCAGTGGGCCGGGACTAGGCCGGGAGACCCAGTACTTC. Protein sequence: CASSGPGLGRETQYF.

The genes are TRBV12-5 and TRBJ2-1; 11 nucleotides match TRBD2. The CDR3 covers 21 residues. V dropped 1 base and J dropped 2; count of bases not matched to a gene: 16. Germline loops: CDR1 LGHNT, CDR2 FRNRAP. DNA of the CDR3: TGTGCTAGTGGTTTGGAAAAGACTAGCGGGGACCAAAGGTTGGCCTACAATGAGCAGTTCTTC. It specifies CASGLEKTSGDQRLAYNEQFF.

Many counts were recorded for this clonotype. DNA for the CDR3: TGTGCCAGCAGCCCGTCCAATGAGCAGTTCTTC. It translates to CASSPSNEQFF. This chain connects TRBV12-3 or TRBV12-4 to TRBJ2-1, with no clear D. The CDR3 runs to 11 residues. With 6 bases removed from V and 6 bases from J, the gap between germline ends came to 6 bases.

In nucleotides, the CDR3 is TGTGCCAGCACCAAAACCGGGACAGCGCGAAACACCGGGGAGCTGTTTTTT. This encodes CASTKTGTARNTGELFF. This chain connects TRBV7-6 to TRBJ2-2, with 7 bases that match TRBD1. CDR3 length: 17 residues. The germline V gene encodes CDR1 SGHVS and CDR2 FNYEAQ. V was pared by 7 bases and J by 2 bases, with 13 bases of the junction left unmatched.

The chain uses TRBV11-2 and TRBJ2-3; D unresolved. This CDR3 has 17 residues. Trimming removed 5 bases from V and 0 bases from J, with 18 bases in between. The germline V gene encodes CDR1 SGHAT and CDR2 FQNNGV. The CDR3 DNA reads TGTGCCAGCAGCCTCATACCCCCGCCCTCTAGCACAGATACGCAGTATTTT. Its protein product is CASSLIPPPSSTDTQYF. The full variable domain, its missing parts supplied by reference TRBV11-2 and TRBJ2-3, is EAGVAQSPRYKIIEKRQSVAFWCNPISGHATLYWYQQILGQGPKLLIQFQNNGVVDDSQLPKDRFSAERLKGVDSTLKIQPAKLEDSAVYLCASSLIPPPSSTDTQYFGPGTRLTVL.

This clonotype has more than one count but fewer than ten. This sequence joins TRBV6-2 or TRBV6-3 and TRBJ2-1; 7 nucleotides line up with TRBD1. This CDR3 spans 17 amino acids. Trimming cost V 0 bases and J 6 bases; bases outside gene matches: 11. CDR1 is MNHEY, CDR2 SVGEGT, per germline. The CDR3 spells CASSYSKTGSPINEQFF. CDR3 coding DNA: TGTGCCAGCAGTTACTCGAAGACAGGGTCCCCTATCAATGAGCAGTTCTTC.

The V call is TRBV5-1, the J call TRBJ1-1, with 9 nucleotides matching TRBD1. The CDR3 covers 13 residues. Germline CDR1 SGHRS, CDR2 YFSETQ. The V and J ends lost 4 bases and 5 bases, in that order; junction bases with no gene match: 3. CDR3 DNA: TGCGCCAGCAGCCGGACAGGGGCGACTGAAGCTTTCTTT. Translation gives CASSRTGATEAFF.

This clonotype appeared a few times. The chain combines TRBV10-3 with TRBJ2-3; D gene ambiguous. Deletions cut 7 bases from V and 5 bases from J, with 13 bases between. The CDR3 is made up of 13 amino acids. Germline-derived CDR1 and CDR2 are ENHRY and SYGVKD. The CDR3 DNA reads TGTGCCATCAACTCAGACCTCGAAGATACGCAGTATTTT. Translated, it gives CAINSDLEDTQYF.

CDR3 sequence: CASSTRQGTNTGELFF. The CDR3 coding sequence is TGTGCCAGCAGCACCCGACAGGGAACGAACACCGGGGAGCTGTTTTTT. V usage is TRBV3-1 and J usage is TRBJ2-2, with 7 positions matching TRBD1. Germline V gene sequence: CDR1 LGHDT, CDR2 YNNKEL (reference sequence). V gave up 5 bases and J gave up 0 bases; unmatched junction bases: 6. This CDR3 is built from 16 residues.

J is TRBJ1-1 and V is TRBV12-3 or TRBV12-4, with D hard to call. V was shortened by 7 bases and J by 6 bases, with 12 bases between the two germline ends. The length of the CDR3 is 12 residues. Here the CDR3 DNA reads TGTGCCAGCAACGGGGTGAGCCCTGAAGCTTTCTTT. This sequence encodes CASNGVSPEAFF.

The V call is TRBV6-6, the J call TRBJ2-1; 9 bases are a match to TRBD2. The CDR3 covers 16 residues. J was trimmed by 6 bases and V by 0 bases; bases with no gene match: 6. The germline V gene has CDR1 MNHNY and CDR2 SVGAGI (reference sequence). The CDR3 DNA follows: TGTGCCAGCAGTTACTCGGGTAGCGGGAGTCCCAATGAGCAGTTCTTC. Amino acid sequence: CASSYSGSGSPNEQFF.

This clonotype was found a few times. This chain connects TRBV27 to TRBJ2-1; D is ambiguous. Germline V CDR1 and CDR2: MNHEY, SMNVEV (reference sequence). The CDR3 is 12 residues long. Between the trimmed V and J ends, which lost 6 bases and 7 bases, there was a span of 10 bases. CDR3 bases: TGTGCCAGCAGCACGATTCGGAATGAGCAGTTCTTC. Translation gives CASSTIRNEQFF.

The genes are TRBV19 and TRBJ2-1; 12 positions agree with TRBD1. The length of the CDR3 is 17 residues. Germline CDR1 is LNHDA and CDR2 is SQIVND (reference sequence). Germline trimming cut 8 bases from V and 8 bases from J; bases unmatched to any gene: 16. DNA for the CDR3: TGTGCCAGTCAAGGACGCCCGGGACAGGGGGCCACCGATGAGCAGTTCTTC. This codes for CASQGRPGQGATDEQFF.

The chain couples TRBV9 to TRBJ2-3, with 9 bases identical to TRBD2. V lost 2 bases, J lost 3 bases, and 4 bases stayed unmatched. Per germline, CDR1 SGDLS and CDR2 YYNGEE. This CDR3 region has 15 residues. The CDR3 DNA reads TGTGCCAGCAGCGTTGCGGGGGGGTCAACAGATACGCAGTATTTT. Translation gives CASSVAGGSTDTQYF.

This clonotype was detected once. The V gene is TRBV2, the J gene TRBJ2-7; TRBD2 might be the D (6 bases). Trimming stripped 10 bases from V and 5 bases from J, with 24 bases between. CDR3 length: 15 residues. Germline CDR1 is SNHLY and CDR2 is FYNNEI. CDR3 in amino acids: CATVATLGEANEQYF. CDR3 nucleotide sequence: TGTGCCACCGTTGCTACGTTAGGGGAGGCGAACGAGCAGTACTTC. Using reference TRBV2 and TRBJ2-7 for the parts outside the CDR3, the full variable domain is EPEVTQTPSHQVTQMGQEVILRCVPISNHLYFYWYRQILGQKVEFLVSFYNNEISEKSEIFDDQFSVERPDGSNFTLKIRSTKLEDSAMYFCATVATLGEANEQYFGPGTRLTVT.

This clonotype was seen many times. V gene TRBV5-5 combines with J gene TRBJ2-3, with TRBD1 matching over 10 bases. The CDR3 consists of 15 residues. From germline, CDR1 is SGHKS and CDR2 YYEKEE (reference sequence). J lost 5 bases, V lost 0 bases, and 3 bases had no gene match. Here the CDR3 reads CASSLAGTGEDTQYF. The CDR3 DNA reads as TGTGCCAGCAGCTTGGCCGGGACAGGGGAAGATACGCAGTATTTT.